One and the same sample provided the 32 T cell receptor beta chains below, sequenced in a study of cytomegalovirus exposure and HLA in healthy donors. The PCR ran on 60 Vbeta and 13 Jbeta primers. TCRdb's table, derived via immunoSEQ multiplex PCR, lists solely in-frame clones and lacks some. Among roughly 180,000 clones, around 80% were seen once, and the ten largest hold roughly 1.5%. What was sequenced was PBMCs. The receptors originated from a man between 18 and 35 years old in good health and CMV-seronegative.

The V gene is TRBV30, the J gene TRBJ2-1; possibly TRBD2 for D (5 bases). This CDR3 contains 15 residues. V gave up 3 bases and J gave up 2 bases, with 14 bases separating them. Germline V lookup: CDR1 GTSNPN, CDR2 SVGIG (reference sequence). CDR3 nucleotide sequence: TGTGCCTGGAGGAAAAGGGAGATGGCCTACAATGAGCAGTTCTTC. Translated: CAWRKREMAYNEQFF.

The chain links TRBV30 to TRBJ2-7; 7 bases are a match to TRBD2. The V and J ends lost 4 bases and 7 bases, in that order; junction bases with no gene match: 10. The CDR3 is 13 residues long. Germline CDR1 reads GTSNPN; CDR2 reads SVGIG (reference sequence). The CDR3 here is CAWTRIVGGEQYF. The CDR3 bases are TGTGCCTGGACTCGGATAGTGGGGGGGGAGCAGTACTTC. Looking up the rest from reference TRBV30 and TRBJ2-7 gives the full variable domain: SQTIHQWPATLVQPVGSPLSLECTVEGTSNPNLYWYRQAAGRGLQLLFYSVGIGQISSEVPQNLSASRPQDRQFILSSKKLLLSDSGFYLCAWTRIVGGEQYFGPGTRLTVT.

This chain connects TRBV28 to TRBJ2-6; a possible D gene is TRBD2 (5 bases). CDR1 is MDHEN and CDR2 is SYDVKM in the germline V gene. Trimming pared 1 base from V and 0 bases from J, leaving 7 bases between. The CDR3 contains 16 residues. This CDR3 is CASSLSGSSGANVLTF. The CDR3 DNA sequence: TGTGCCAGCAGTTTATCTGGGAGCTCTGGGGCCAACGTCCTGACTTTC.

This chain connects TRBV15 to TRBJ2-1; the match to TRBD1 covers 9 bases. The germline gives CDR1 LNHNV, CDR2 YYDKDF (reference sequence). The V gene end was trimmed by 5 bases and the J gene end by 7 bases; junction bases not matched to a gene: 0. The CDR3 contains 12 residues. The CDR3 DNA follows: TGTGCCACCAGCGGGACAGGGAATGAGCAGTTCTTC. Protein: CATSGTGNEQFF.

This sequence joins TRBV11-3 and TRBJ2-7, with 11 bases identical to TRBD2. The CDR3 is 15 amino acids. Germline values: CDR1 SGHNT, CDR2 YENEEA. Trimming removed 0 bases from V and 2 bases from J; junction bases left unmatched: 0. The CDR3 protein is CASSLETSGTYEQYF. CDR3 DNA: TGTGCCAGCAGCTTAGAGACTAGCGGGACCTACGAGCAGTACTTC.

The chain links TRBV6-6 to TRBJ2-2; 7 positions match TRBD2. Germline V gene sequence: CDR1 MNHNY, CDR2 SVGAGI (reference sequence). The V gene end was trimmed by 0 bases and the J gene end by 0 bases; junction bases not matched to a gene: 1. The CDR3 loop spans 16 amino acids. CDR3 in amino acids: CASSYSLAANTGELFF. DNA for the CDR3: TGTGCCAGCAGTTACTCTCTAGCGGCGAACACCGGGGAGCTGTTTTTT.

This chain joins TRBV5-8 and TRBJ2-1; tentatively, D is TRBD1 (6 bases). CDR1 and CDR2 (germline): SGHTS, YDEGEE. Trimming stripped 4 bases from V and 5 bases from J, with 22 bases between. This CDR3 is built from 17 residues. The DNA of the CDR3 is TGTGCCAGCAGCACCAGGGCCCAGGGGAGAAGTGACAATGAGCAGTTCTTC. It yields the protein CASSTRAQGRSDNEQFF. Together with reference TRBV5-8 and TRBJ2-1, the CDR3 gives the full variable domain: EAGVTQSPTHLIKTRGQQATLRCSPISGHTSVYWYQQALGLGLQFLLWYDEGEERNRGNFPPRFSGRQFPNYSSELNVNALELEDSALYLCASSTRAQGRSDNEQFFGPGTRLTVL.

V and J are TRBV18 and TRBJ2-7, with a possible D match to TRBD2 (6 bases). This CDR3 is built from 13 residues. The germline gives CDR1 KGHSH, CDR2 LQKENI. V lost 2 bases, J lost 6 bases, and 11 bases lay in between. The CDR3 region has the DNA TGTGCCAGCTCACCAGGAACGGGGGTCGAGCAGTACTTC. As protein: CASSPGTGVEQYF.

The rearrangement uses TRBV15 and TRBJ1-2; D is uncertain. The germline CDR1 and CDR2 sequences are LNHNV and YYDKDF (reference sequence). Deletions cut 1 base from V and 8 bases from J, with 11 bases between. The CDR3 spans 13 residues. The CDR3 DNA follows: TGTGCCACCAGCAGAGGAGGGTTGGTGGGCTACACCTTC. It specifies CATSRGGLVGYTF.

This clone has just one count. V gene TRBV19 combines with J gene TRBJ2-7, with TRBD2 as a possible D gene (5 bases). Germline V CDR1 and CDR2: LNHDA, SQIVND (reference sequence). This CDR3 has 17 residues. The V gene lost 2 bases and the J gene lost 6 bases, with 23 bases spanning the gap. CDR3: CASSIPPGRGGSTEQYF. Here the CDR3 DNA reads TGTGCCAGTAGTATACCCCCCGGACGGGGTGGGTCTACCGAGCAGTACTTC. The full variable domain, its missing parts supplied by reference TRBV19 and TRBJ2-7, is DGGITQSPKYLFRKEGQNVTLSCEQNLNHDAMYWYRQDPGQGLRLIYYSQIVNDFQKGDIAEGYSVSREKKESFPLTVTSAQKNPTAFYLCASSIPPGRGGSTEQYFGPGTRLTVT.

V gene TRBV19 combines with J gene TRBJ2-1; no definite D call. CDR3 length: 15 residues. Germline loops: CDR1 LNHDA, CDR2 SQIVND (reference sequence). Deletions cut 1 base from V and 3 bases from J, with 10 bases between. The CDR3 reads CASSIVPGHYNEQFF. The CDR3 DNA reads TGTGCCAGTAGTATAGTCCCAGGTCACTACAATGAGCAGTTCTTC.

This chain joins TRBV12-2 and TRBJ2-1; the tabulated D call, TRBD2, remains unverified against the DNA. TRBV12-2 is classified as a pseudogene. The CDR3 contains 14 residues. CDR3 in DNA: TGTGCAAGCCCCCGGGGGGCTCTCTACAATGAGCAGTTCTTC. It codes for CASPRGALYNEQFF.

The chain joins TRBV13 to TRBJ2-3; 11 positions agree with TRBD2. This CDR3 is built from 15 residues. The V and J ends lost 0 bases and 6 bases, in that order; junction bases with no gene match: 2. Germline CDR1 and CDR2: PRHDT and FYEKMQ (reference sequence). The CDR3 bases are TGTGCCAGCAGCTTAGGACTAGCGGGGGCGGATACGCAGTATTTT. Translating gives CASSLGLAGADTQYF. Full variable domain (outside the CDR3, taken from reference TRBV13 and TRBJ2-3): AAGVIQSPRHLIKEKRETATLKCYPIPRHDTVYWYQQGPGQDPQFLISFYEKMQSDKGSIPDRFSAQQFSDYHSELNMSSLELGDSALYFCASSLGLAGADTQYFGPGTRLTVL.

The V gene is TRBV10-3, the J gene TRBJ2-6, with D possibly matching TRBD2 (5 bases). Germline CDR1 and CDR2: ENHRY and SYGVKD. V dropped 3 bases and J dropped 1 base, with 16 bases sitting between them. The CDR3 totals 18 residues. The CDR3 DNA reads as TGTGCCATCAGTGACCCGGGGATCCTGAGGTCTGGGGCCAACGTCCTGACTTTC. Protein sequence: CAISDPGILRSGANVLTF.

V is TRBV23-1 and J is TRBJ1-2; TRBD1 matches at 8 bases. TRBV23-1 is an ORF, and what it does is uncertain. The CDR3 has 13 amino acids. Unmatched junction bases numbered 4, after V lost 10 bases and J lost 0 bases. The CDR3 DNA sequence: TGCGCCACCAGGACAGGGTCTAACTATGGCTACACCTTC. The encoded protein is CATRTGSNYGYTF.

The rearrangement joins TRBV5-8 to TRBJ1-2, with D possibly being TRBD1 (6 bases). Per the germline V gene, CDR1 is SGHTS and CDR2 is YDEGEE. This CDR3 contains 15 residues. With 3 bases removed from V and 4 bases from J, the gap between germline ends came to 16 bases. Here the CDR3 reads CASSSTDPGVYGYTF. In DNA form, the CDR3 reads TGTGCCAGCAGCTCTACTGATCCAGGGGTCTATGGCTACACCTTC.

This clone was seen more than once but under ten times. This chain links TRBV12-5 with TRBJ1-1, with D uncertain. The CDR3 extends over 14 amino acids. Germline V gene lookup returns CDR1 LGHNT and CDR2 FRNRAP. Trimming left V 0 bases short and J 8 bases short, with 13 bases between. CDR3 region: CASGLVPGQREAFF. In DNA form, the CDR3 reads TGTGCTAGTGGTTTGGTACCCGGCCAGCGAGAAGCTTTCTTT.

CDR3 in amino acids: CASRAGGGQPQHF. CDR3 coding DNA: TGTGCCAGTAGGGCCGGGGGTGGTCAGCCCCAGCATTTT. This chain uses TRBV19 with TRBJ1-5; perhaps TRBD1 as D (5 bases). Germline assignment: CDR1 LNHDA and CDR2 SQIVND (reference sequence). Between the trimmed V and J ends, which lost 6 bases and 6 bases, there was a span of 12 bases. The CDR3 totals 13 residues.

The chain joins TRBV15 to TRBJ2-5; tentatively, D is TRBD2 (5 bases). The CDR3 sequence is 15 residues long. V lost 0 bases, J lost 5 bases, and 13 bases lay in between. Germline loops: CDR1 LNHNV, CDR2 YYDKDF (reference sequence). The CDR3: CATSRERGRLETQYF. Here the CDR3 DNA reads TGTGCCACCAGCAGAGAGAGAGGGAGATTGGAGACCCAGTACTTC. Complete variable domain (other parts from reference TRBV15 and TRBJ2-5): DAMVIQNPRYQVTQFGKPVTLSCSQTLNHNVMYWYQQKSSQAPKLLFHYYDKDFNNEADTPDNFQSRRPNTSFCFLDIRSPGLGDTAMYLCATSRERGRLETQYFGPGTRLLVL.

This chain joins TRBV5-1 and TRBJ2-6; TRBD1 is a possible D gene (6 bases). V gave up 4 bases and J gave up 0 bases, with 17 bases separating them. Per germline, CDR1 SGHRS and CDR2 YFSETQ. The CDR3 loop spans 18 amino acids. The DNA of the CDR3 is TGCGCCAGCAGCGCAGCCGGGACATTGACCTCTGGGGCCAACGTCCTGACTTTC. Its translation is CASSAAGTLTSGANVLTF.

V gene TRBV5-4 combines with J gene TRBJ2-2; the match to TRBD2 covers 10 bases. V was clipped by 4 bases and J by 3 bases; unmatched bases: 6. The CDR3 has 16 residues. Germline loops: CDR1 SGHNT, CDR2 YYREEE (reference sequence). The DNA of the CDR3 is TGTGCCAGCAGCCCCGGACTAGCGGTTGACACCGGGGAGCTGTTTTTT. Its translation: CASSPGLAVDTGELFF.

The chain combines TRBV5-1 with TRBJ2-7, with 8 bases matching TRBD1. The trim removed 4 bases at V and 8 bases at J, leaving 14 bases unmatched. The CDR3 contains 15 residues. The V gene's germline CDR1 is SGHRS and CDR2 YFSETQ. The CDR3 region is CASSPGTGMSLKQYF. CDR3 nucleotides: TGCGCCAGCAGCCCGGGGACAGGTATGTCCCTTAAGCAGTACTTC.

V gene TRBV9 combines with J gene TRBJ2-5; D unclear. Trimming shortened V by 2 bases and J by 5 bases, and 10 bases separated the two germline ends. Germline V CDR1 and CDR2: SGDLS, YYNGEE. The CDR3 consists of 13 residues. In nucleotides, the CDR3 is TGTGCCAGCAGCGTGTCTAGTTGGGAGACCCAGTACTTC. Amino acid sequence: CASSVSSWETQYF.

The chain links TRBV6-1 to TRBJ1-4; 8 bases align to TRBD1. Germline CDR1 MNHNS, CDR2 SASEGT. This CDR3 has 15 amino acids. Trimming took 4 bases from V and 7 from J; bases not matched to a gene: 8. The CDR3 DNA is TGTGCCAGCAGTGTCACCGGGACAGGACTTGAAAAACTGTTTTTT. It codes for CASSVTGTGLEKLFF.

The chain recombines TRBV4-2 with TRBJ1-1; D unclear. Germline lookup yields CDR1 LGHNA and CDR2 YNFKEQ. The CDR3 covers 15 residues. Trimming stripped 2 bases from V and 1 base from J, with 11 bases between. In DNA form, the CDR3 reads TGTGCCAGCAGCCAAAGAGTCGAGCAGAACACTGAAGCTTTCTTT. Its protein is CASSQRVEQNTEAFF.

This clone was picked up one time. V is TRBV5-6 and J is TRBJ2-7; 7 bases agree with TRBD1. The CDR3 runs to 12 residues. Germline CDR1 is SGHDT and CDR2 is YYEEEE. V trimming: 2 bases; J trimming: 8 bases; junction bases outside the gene matches: 4. CDR3 sequence reads: CASSLDRAKQYF. CDR3 nucleotide sequence: TGTGCCAGCAGCTTAGACAGGGCAAAGCAGTACTTC.

In this sample, this clone turned up a few times. The chain carries TRBV5-6 and TRBJ2-2, with 7 bases lining up with TRBD2. Losses at the gene ends were 1 base for V and 0 bases for J; bases not matched to a gene: 6. CDR3 length: 17 residues. CDR1 and CDR2 (germline): SGHDT, YYEEEE. CDR3 sequence reads: CASSLTPGLPNTGELFF. Written as DNA, the CDR3 is TGTGCCAGCAGCTTGACCCCGGGACTACCGAACACCGGGGAGCTGTTTTTT.

In this sample, this clone turned up a few times. As DNA, the CDR3 is TGCGCCAGCAGCCAAGAAAGTGGCAGGGTCTATGGCTACACCTTC. The encoded protein is CASSQESGRVYGYTF. The chain carries TRBV4-3 and TRBJ1-2; D might be TRBD1 (5 bases). Germline loops: CDR1 LGHNA, CDR2 YSLEER. There are 15 residues in the CDR3. Trimming cost V 0 bases and J 4 bases, with 12 bases left between them.

This rearrangement joins TRBV11-3 to TRBJ2-3; D may be TRBD2 (6 bases). The CDR3 is made up of 15 amino acids. Between the trimmed V and J ends, which lost 2 bases and 2 bases, there was a span of 11 bases. Germline assignment: CDR1 SGHNT and CDR2 YENEEA. The CDR3 is CASSLRRDLTDTQYF. CDR3 coding DNA: TGTGCCAGCAGCTTAAGGCGGGATCTCACAGATACGCAGTATTTT.

The chain carries TRBV11-2 and TRBJ2-7, with 8 bases fitting TRBD2. J lost 4 bases, V lost 3 bases, and 8 bases had no gene match. The CDR3 runs to 15 residues. Germline CDR1 and CDR2: SGHAT and FQNNGV. CDR3 amino acids: CASSLIGSGSYEQYF. The CDR3 DNA reads as TGTGCCAGCAGCTTGATCGGGAGCGGGAGTTACGAGCAGTACTTC.

This clone occurred a few times. V is TRBV5-1 and J is TRBJ2-7; D gene uncertain. V shed 2 bases and J shed 1 base, with 7 bases lying between them. Germline V gene data show CDR1 as SGHRS and CDR2 as YFSETQ. The CDR3 runs 13 residues. The CDR3 bases are TGCGCCAGCAGCTTCAGTGAATCCTACGAGCAGTACTTC. The encoded protein is CASSFSESYEQYF.

This clone has a single count. The chain combines TRBV25-1 with TRBJ1-2; tentatively, D is TRBD1 (5 bases). Deletions cut 2 bases from V and 8 bases from J, with 18 bases between. This CDR3 is built from 15 residues. Per germline, CDR1 MGHDK and CDR2 SYGVNS. CDR3 bases: TGTGCCAGCAGTGAAATTTCAGGGCCCATTAAGGGCTACACCTTC. It yields the protein CASSEISGPIKGYTF.